The sequence of this TCR beta chain was determined in a study of blood T cell repertoires in COVID-19. Turning to the study itself: The United States, Italy and Spain supplied acute and convalescent COVID-19 samples. T cells, B-cell-depleted T cells, or PBMCs provided the cDNA or gDNA that served as material.

Germline V CDR1 and CDR2: SGHAT, FQNNGV. Unmatched junction bases numbered 5, after V lost 1 base and J lost 1 base. The CDR3 is 16 residues long. Original processing methods: Reference gene primer amplification gave nucleated cell count estimates. Profiling relied on immunoSEQ multiplex PCR, and the TCRdb table lists in-frame clones only, not all of them. Clone size and V and J calls were adopted from that table, with D and trimming inferred from the DNA. Of around 280,000 clones in the sample, 75% to 90% were seen once. The receptor comes from a woman aged 25 to 45 who had recovered from COVID-19. The V call is TRBV11-2, the J call TRBJ2-7, with 9 bases lining up with TRBD2. Material: peripheral blood. DNA of the CDR3: TGTGCCAGCAGCTTAGTAGCGGGGGCATCATCCTACGAGCAGTACTTC. Translating it yields CASSLVAGASSYEQYF. Combining the CDR3 with reference TRBV11-2 and TRBJ2-7 gives the whole variable domain EAGVAQSPRYKIIEKRQSVAFWCNPISGHATLYWYQQILGQGPKLLIQFQNNGVVDDSQLPKDRFSAERLKGVDSTLKIQPAKLEDSAVYLCASSLVAGASSYEQYFGPGTRLTVT.